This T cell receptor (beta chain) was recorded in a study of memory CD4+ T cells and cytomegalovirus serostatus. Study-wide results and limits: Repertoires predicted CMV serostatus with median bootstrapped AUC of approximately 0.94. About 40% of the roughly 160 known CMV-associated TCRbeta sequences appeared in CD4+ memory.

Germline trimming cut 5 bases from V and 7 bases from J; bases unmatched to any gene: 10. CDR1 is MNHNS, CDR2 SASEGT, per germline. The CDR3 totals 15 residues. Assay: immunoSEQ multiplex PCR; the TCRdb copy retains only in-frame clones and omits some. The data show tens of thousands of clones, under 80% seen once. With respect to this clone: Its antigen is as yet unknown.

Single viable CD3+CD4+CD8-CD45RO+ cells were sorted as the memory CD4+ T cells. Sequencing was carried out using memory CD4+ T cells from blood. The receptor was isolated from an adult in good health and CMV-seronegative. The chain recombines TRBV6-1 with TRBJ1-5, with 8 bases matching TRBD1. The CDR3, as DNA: TGTGCCAGCAGTCCCCGGACAGGGTCTGGCCAGCCCCAGCATTTT. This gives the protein CASSPRTGSGQPQHF.